This T cell receptor beta chain was sequenced in a study of OX40 agonist ivuxolimab in advanced cancers. About the study: Eligibility rules accepted prior anti-PD-1, anti-PD-L1 or anti-CTLA-4 therapy, and around 38% had some. Study-wide results and limits: Those patients achieving a partial response at 0.1-3.0 mg/kg showed among the lowest clonal expansion. Mean expanded clone counts were higher in CD8+ than CD4+ T cells.

Cycle 7 day 1, cycle 4 day 1, and baseline were the timepoints at which blood was sampled. This CDR3 contains 15 residues. Germline loops: CDR1 SGHTA, CDR2 FQGNSA. V gave up 7 bases and J gave up 2 bases; unmatched junction bases: 6. To note about this clone: Its cognate antigen is unknown.

Data came from immunoSEQ multiplex PCR; TCRdb stores just in-frame clones and leaves some out. This table has about 70,000 clones, 70% to 90% appearing once. The rearrangement links TRBV7-2 to TRBJ2-5; 11 nucleotides agree with TRBD2. The material sequenced was CD4+ or CD8+ T cells sorted from blood, taken in a trial of the OX40 agonist ivuxolimab. The sequence was obtained from an adult with an advanced solid tumor such as melanoma, head and neck, liver or kidney cancer. The CDR3 sequence: CASIIAGGRQETQYF. The CDR3 DNA sequence: TGTGCCAGCATCATAGCGGGAGGGCGACAAGAGACCCAGTACTTC.